The clone carrying this T cell receptor beta chain was detected ten times or more. These data originate in a study of shared clonotypes between healthy human individuals. The germline CDR1 and CDR2 sequences are LNHDA and SQIVND (reference sequence). This CDR3 comprises 14 residues. The ends were cut back, 2 bases at V and 1 base at J, with 8 bases in the middle. Clones were sequenced by immunoSEQ multiplex PCR, and TCRdb holds only the in-frame ones, with some missing. The data show around 940,000 clones, 60% to 85% seen once. The receptor was isolated from a man younger than 35 in good health. The chain links TRBV19 to TRBJ1-2; the D is unclear. What was sequenced was memory CD4+ T cells sorted from blood. Stated subset: CD45RA-negative fraction. This CDR3 is CASSINGINYGYTF. Written as DNA, the CDR3 is TGTGCCAGTAGTATAAATGGGATTAACTATGGCTACACCTTC.